The T cell receptor beta chain under discussion was sequenced for a study of shared clonotypes between healthy human individuals. Points on this clone: Its antigen remains unknown.

Study observations and caveats: Clonotype sharing across a few donors was observed for around 5% of naive CD4 clonotypes. Tissue TCR repertoires likely differ from these blood-only repertoires.

The V end was cut by 3 bases, the J end by 6 bases, with 19 bases between. Germline CDR1 is LGHNA and CDR2 is YSLEER. This CDR3 is 16 amino acids long. Each replicate PCR on the sorted subsets used approximately 200 ng DNA (around 30,000 T cell genomes). The protocol was immunoSEQ multiplex PCR, while the TCRdb copy is restricted to in-frame clones and leaves out a portion. The sample consists of around 2,000,000 clones, roughly 95% of them appearing once. The sequence came from a young man in good health. Sequenced sample: naive CD4+ T cells sorted from blood. Stated subset: CD45RA+ positively selected. The chain couples TRBV4-3 to TRBJ2-3; D may be TRBD2 (6 bases). The CDR3 is CASSHALRLETDTQYF. CDR3 in DNA: TGCGCCAGCAGCCATGCGCTTCGACTAGAAACTGATACGCAGTATTTT.